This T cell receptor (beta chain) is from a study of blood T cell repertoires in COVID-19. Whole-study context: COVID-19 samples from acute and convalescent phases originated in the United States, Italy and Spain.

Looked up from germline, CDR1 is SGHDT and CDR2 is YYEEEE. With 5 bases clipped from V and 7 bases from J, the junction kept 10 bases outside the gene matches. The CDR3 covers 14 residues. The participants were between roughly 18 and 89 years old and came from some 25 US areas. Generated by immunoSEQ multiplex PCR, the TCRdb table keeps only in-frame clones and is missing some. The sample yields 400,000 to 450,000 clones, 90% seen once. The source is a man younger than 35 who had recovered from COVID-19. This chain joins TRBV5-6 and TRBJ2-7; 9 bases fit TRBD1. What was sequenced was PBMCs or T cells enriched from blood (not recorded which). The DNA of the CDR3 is TGTGCCAGCAGGGGACAGGGTGCTTTTAAAGAGCAGTACTTC. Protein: CASRGQGAFKEQYF.